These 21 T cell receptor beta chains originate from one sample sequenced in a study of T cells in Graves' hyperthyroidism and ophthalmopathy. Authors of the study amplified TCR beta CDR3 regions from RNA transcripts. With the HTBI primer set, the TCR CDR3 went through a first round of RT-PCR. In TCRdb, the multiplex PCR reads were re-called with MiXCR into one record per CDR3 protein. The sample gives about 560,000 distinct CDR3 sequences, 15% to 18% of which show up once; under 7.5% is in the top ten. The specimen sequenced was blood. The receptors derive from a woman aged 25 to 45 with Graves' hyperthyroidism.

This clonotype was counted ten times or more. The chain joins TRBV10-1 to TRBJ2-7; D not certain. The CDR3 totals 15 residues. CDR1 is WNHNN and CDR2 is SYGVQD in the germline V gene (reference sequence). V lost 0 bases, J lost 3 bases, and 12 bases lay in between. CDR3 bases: TGCGCCAGCAGTGAGTCGCCCCTAGGATACTACGAGCAGTACTTC. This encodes CASSESPLGYYEQYF.

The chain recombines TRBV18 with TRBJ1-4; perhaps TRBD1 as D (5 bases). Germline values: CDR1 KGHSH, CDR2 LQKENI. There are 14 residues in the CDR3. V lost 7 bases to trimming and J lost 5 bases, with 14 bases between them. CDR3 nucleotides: TGTGCCAGCTGTGCCGGCGGGGGGAATGAAAAACTGTTTTTT. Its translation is CASCAGGGNEKLFF.

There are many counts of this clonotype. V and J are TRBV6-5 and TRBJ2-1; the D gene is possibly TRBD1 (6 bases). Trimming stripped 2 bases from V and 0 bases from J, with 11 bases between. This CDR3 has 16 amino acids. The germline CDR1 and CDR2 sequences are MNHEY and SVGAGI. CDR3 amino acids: CASSYGTGSSYNEQFF. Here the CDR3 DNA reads TGTGCCAGCAGTTACGGTACAGGGAGCTCCTACAATGAGCAGTTCTTC.

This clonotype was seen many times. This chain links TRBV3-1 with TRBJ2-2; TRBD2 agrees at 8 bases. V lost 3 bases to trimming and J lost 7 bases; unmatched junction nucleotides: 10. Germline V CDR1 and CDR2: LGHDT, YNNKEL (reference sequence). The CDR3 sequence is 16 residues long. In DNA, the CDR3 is TGTGCCAGCAGCCATAGCGCGGGAGGAGATATCGGGGAGCTGTTTTTT. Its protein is CASSHSAGGDIGELFF.

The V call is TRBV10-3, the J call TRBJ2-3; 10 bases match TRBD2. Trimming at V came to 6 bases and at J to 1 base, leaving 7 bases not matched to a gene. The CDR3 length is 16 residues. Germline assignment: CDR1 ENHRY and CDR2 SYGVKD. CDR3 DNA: TGTGCCATCAGGGGGGCTAGCGGGAGAGGCACAGATACGCAGTATTTT. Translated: CAIRGASGRGTDTQYF.

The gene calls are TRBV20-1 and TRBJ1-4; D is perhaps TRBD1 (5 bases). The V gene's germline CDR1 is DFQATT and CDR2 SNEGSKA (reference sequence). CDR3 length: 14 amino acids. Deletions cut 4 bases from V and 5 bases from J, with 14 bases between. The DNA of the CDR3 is TGCAGTGCTATTGGGGGGGTCTTGAATGAAAAACTGTTTTTT. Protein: CSAIGGVLNEKLFF.

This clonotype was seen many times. The CDR3 bases are TGTGCCAGCCGGCGGGCCTCCTACGAGCAGTACTTC. Residues: CASRRASYEQYF. The rearrangement links TRBV2 to TRBJ2-7; tentative D call: TRBD2 (5 bases). The V gene's germline CDR1 is SNHLY and CDR2 FYNNEI. Trimming took 8 bases from V and 0 from J, leaving 8 bases between them. There are 12 residues in the CDR3.

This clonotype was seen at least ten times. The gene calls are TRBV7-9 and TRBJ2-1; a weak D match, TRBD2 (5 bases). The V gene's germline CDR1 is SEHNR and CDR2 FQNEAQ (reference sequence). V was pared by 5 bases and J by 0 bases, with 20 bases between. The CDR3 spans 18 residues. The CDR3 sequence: CASSRASYSADSYNEQFF. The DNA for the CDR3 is TGTGCCAGCAGCCGGGCGAGCTATAGCGCGGACTCCTACAATGAGCAGTTCTTC.

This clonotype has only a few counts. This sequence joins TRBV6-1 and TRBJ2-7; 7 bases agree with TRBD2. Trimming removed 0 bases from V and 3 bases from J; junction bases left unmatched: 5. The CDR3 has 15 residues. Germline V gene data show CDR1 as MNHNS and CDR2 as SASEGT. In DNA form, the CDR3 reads TGTGCCAGCAGTGAAGCTTTCAGCGGGATCTACGAGCAGTACTTC. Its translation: CASSEAFSGIYEQYF.

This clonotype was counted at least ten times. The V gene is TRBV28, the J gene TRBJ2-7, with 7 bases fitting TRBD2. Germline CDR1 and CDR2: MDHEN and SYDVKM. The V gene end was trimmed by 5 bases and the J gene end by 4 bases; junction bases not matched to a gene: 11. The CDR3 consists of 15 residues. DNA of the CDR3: TGTGCCAGCAGTACGCCGGGACTACCAAATTACGAGCAGTACTTC. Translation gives CASSTPGLPNYEQYF. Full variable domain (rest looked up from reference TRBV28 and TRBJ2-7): DVKVTQSSRYLVKRTGEKVFLECVQDMDHENMFWYRQDPGLGLRLIYFSYDVKMKEKGDIPEGYSVSREKKERFSLILESASTNQTSMYLCASSTPGLPNYEQYFGPGTRLTVT.

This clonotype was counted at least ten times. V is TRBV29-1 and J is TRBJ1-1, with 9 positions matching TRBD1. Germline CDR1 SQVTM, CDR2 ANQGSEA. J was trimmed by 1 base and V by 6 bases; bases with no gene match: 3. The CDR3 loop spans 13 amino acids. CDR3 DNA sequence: TGCAGCGTACCGGGACAGGGGAACACTGAAGCTTTCTTT. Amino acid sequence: CSVPGQGNTEAFF.

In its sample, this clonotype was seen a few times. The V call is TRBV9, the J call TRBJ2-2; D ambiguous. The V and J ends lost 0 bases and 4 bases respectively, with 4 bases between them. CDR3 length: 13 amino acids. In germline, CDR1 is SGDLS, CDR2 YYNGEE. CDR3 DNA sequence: TGTGCCAGCAGCGTAGATGCCACCGGGGAGCTGTTTTTT. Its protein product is CASSVDATGELFF.

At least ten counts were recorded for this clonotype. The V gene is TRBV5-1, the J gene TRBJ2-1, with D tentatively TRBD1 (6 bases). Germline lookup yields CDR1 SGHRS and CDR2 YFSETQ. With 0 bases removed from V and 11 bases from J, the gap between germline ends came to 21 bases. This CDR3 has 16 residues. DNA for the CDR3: TGCGCCAGCAGCTTGGGAGGTATCGGACAGCACGAAAAGCAGTTCTTC. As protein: CASSLGGIGQHEKQFF.

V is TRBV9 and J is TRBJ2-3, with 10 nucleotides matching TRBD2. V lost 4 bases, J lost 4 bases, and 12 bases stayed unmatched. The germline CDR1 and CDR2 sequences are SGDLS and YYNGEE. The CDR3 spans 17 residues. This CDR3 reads CASSTRGLAGDPDTQYF. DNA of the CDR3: TGTGCCAGCAGCACTAGAGGGCTAGCGGGAGATCCAGATACGCAGTATTTT.

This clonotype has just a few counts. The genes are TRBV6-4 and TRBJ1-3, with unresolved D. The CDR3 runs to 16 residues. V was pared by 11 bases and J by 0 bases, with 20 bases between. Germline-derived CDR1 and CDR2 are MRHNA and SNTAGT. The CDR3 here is CAGRDSSGHSGNTIYF. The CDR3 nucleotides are TGTGCCGGCCGAGACTCATCGGGCCACTCTGGAAACACCATATATTTT.

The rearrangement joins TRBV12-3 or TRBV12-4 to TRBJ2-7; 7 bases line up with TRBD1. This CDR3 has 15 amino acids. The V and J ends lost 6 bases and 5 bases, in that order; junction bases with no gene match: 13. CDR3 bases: TGTGCCAGCAGCAATCAGGGACAGATAAGAAACGAGCAGTACTTC. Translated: CASSNQGQIRNEQYF.

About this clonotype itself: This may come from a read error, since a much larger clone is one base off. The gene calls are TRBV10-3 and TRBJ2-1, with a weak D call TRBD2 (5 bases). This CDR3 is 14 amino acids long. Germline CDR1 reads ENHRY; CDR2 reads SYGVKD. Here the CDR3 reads CATSESLAGDEQFF. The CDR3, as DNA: TGTGCCACCAGTGAGTCGCTGGCGGGCGATGAGCAGTTCTTC.

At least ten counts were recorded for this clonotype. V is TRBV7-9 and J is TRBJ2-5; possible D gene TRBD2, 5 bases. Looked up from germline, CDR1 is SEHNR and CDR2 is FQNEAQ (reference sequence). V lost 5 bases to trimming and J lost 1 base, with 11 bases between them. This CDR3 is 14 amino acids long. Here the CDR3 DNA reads TGTGCCAGCAGCGAGGAGGCGGTCCAAGAGACCCAGTACTTC. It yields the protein CASSEEAVQETQYF.

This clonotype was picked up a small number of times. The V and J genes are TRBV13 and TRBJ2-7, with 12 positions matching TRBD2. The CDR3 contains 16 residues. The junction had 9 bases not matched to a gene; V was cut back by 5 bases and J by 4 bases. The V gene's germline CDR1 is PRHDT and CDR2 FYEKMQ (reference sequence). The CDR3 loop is CASSTGLAGSGYEQYF. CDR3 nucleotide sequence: TGTGCCAGCAGCACCGGACTAGCGGGAAGTGGGTACGAGCAGTACTTC.

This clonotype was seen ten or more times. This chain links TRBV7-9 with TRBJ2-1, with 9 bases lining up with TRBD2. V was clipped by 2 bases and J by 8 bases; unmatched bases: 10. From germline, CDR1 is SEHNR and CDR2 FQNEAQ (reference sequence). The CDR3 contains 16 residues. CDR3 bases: TGTGCCAGCAGCTTACTGCCGGGACTAGCATCGGATGAGCAGTTCTTC. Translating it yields CASSLLPGLASDEQFF.

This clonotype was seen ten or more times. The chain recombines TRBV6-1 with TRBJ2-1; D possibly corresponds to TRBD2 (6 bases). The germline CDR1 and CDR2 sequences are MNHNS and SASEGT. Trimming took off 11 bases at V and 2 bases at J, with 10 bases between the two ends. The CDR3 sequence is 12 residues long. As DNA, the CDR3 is TGTGCCTCGGACTATACCTACAATGAGCAGTTCTTC. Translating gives CASDYTYNEQFF.